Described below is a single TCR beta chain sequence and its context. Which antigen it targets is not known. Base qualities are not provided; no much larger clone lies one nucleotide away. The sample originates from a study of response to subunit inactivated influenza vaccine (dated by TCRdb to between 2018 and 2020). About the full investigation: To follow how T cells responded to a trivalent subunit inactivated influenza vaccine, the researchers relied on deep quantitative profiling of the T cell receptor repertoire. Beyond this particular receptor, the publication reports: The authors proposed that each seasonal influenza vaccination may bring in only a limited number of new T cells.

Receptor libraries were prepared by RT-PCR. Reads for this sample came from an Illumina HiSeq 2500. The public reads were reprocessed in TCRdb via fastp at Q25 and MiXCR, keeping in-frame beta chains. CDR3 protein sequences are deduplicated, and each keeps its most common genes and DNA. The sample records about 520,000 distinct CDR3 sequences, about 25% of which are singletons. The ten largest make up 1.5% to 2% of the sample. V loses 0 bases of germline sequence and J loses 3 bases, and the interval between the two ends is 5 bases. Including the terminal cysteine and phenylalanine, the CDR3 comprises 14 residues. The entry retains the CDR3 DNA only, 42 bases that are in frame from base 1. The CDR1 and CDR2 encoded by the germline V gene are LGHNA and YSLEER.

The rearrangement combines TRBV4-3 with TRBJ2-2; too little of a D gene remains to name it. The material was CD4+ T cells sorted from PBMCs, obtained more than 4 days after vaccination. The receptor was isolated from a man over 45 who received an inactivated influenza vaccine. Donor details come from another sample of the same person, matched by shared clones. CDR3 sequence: CASSQDQYTGELFF. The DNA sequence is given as TGCGCCAGCAGCCAAGATCAGTACACCGGGGAGCTGTTTTTT.